This T cell receptor (beta chain) emerged from a study of shared clonotypes between healthy human individuals. Across the whole study: Plates per donor: three CD4 naive, three CD4 memory, two CD8 naive, one CD8 memory.

Terminally differentiated effector memory CD45RA+ cells were excluded from the naive CD8 cells, which were CD45RO-negative and positively selected for CCR7. This CDR3 comprises 13 residues. CDR1 LNHDA and CDR2 SQIVND come from the germline V gene (reference sequence). The ends were cut back, 7 bases at V and 2 bases at J, with 12 bases in the middle. Only in-frame clones appear in the TCRdb table, and some are missing; sequencing was by immunoSEQ multiplex PCR. The data hold about 2.1 million clones, with 90% to 95% observed a single time. Sequencing was carried out using naive CD8+ T cells from PBMCs. The origin of this receptor is a man between 18 and 35 years old in good health. Some clones in this sample may be carry-over from other donors' samples. The rearrangement links TRBV19 to TRBJ2-7; possible D gene TRBD1, 6 bases. CDR3 in DNA: TGTGCCAGTAAGGGGGACACCGCCTACGAGCAGTACTTC. Its translation is CASKGDTAYEQYF.